What follows are 29 T cell receptor beta chains derived from one specimen sequenced in a study of blood T cell repertoires in COVID-19. Sequencing was performed with immunoSEQ multiplex PCR; in TCRdb, only in-frame clones are kept and a portion is missing. The top ten clones hold approximately 4% of a sample with hundreds of thousands of clones, roughly four fifths of them seen once. Material for sequencing was PBMCs or T cells enriched from blood (not recorded which). These receptors originate from a young man with acute COVID-19.

As concerns this clone: The junction and the germline gene differ at one end; a read error may be behind it. CDR3 in amino acids: CASSLSPGDGYGYTF. Here the CDR3 DNA reads TGTGCCAGCAGCTTATCCCCCGGGGATGGCTATGGCTACACCTTC. The chain links TRBV5-1 to TRBJ1-2; the D is unclear. CDR3 length: 15 residues. Germline V lookup: CDR1 SGHRS, CDR2 YFSETQ.

For the CDR3, the DNA is TGTGCCAGCAGCCAATTACAGGGCTACCCCTTGGAAAATAATGGCTACACCTTC. Residues: CASSQLQGYPLENNGYTF. The rearrangement links TRBV7-8 to TRBJ1-2; a possible D gene is TRBD1 (6 bases). Per germline, CDR1 SGHVS and CDR2 FQNEAQ. The V end was cut by 5 bases, the J end by 6 bases, with 28 bases between. The CDR3 length is 18 residues.

This clone was seen at least ten times. The chain carries TRBV2 and TRBJ2-5, with a possible D match to TRBD1 (6 bases). Germline V gene sequence: CDR1 SNHLY, CDR2 FYNNEI. The CDR3 has 14 residues. V was shortened by 2 bases and J by 7 bases, with 14 bases between the two germline ends. The CDR3 here is CASSETGKEGTQYF. The CDR3 DNA follows: TGTGCCAGCAGTGAAACAGGGAAAGAGGGGACCCAGTACTTC.

The chain combines TRBV5-6 with TRBJ2-5; D remains ambiguous. V lost 4 bases, J lost 1 base, and 14 bases lay in between. The CDR3 extends over 15 amino acids. In germline, CDR1 is SGHDT, CDR2 YYEEEE. The chain's CDR3 is CASSPVVGRQETQYF. The CDR3 DNA is TGTGCCAGCAGCCCGGTAGTGGGCCGCCAAGAGACCCAGTACTTC.

V and J are TRBV7-2 and TRBJ1-2; D remains unclear. CDR1 and CDR2 (germline): SGHTA, FQGNSA. The CDR3 runs to 14 residues. The ends were cut back, 3 bases at V and 3 bases at J, with 11 bases in the middle. The CDR3 DNA reads TGTGCCAGCAGCTTGATTACGAGAGACTATGGCTACACCTTC. Encoded protein: CASSLITRDYGYTF.

The chain uses TRBV30 and TRBJ1-6; D is uncertain. The CDR3 consists of 12 residues. V lost 2 bases and J lost 14, with 13 bases in between. From germline, CDR1 is GTSNPN and CDR2 SVGIG (reference sequence). The CDR3 protein is CAWSPPTRSLHF. CDR3 coding DNA: TGTGCCTGGAGTCCCCCAACCCGGTCCCTCCACTTT. Supplemented by reference TRBV30 and TRBJ1-6, the full variable domain reads SQTIHQWPATLVQPVGSPLSLECTVEGTSNPNLYWYRQAAGRGLQLLFYSVGIGQISSEVPQNLSASRPQDRQFILSSKKLLLSDSGFYLCAWSPPTRSLHFGNGTRLTVT.

CDR3 protein: CSVIENRAGNTIYF. The CDR3 nucleotides are TGCAGCGTTATAGAAAACAGGGCTGGAAACACCATATATTTT. The gene calls are TRBV29-1 and TRBJ1-3, with D tentatively TRBD1 (6 bases). CDR3 length equals 14 residues. Germline V gives CDR1 SQVTM, CDR2 ANQGSEA. Deletions cut 5 bases from V and 2 bases from J, with 13 bases between.

This clone was seen only once. The chain carries TRBV3-1 (or the pseudogene TRBV3-2) and TRBJ2-1, with 9 bases that match TRBD2. V was pared by 3 bases and J by 1 base, with 4 bases of the junction left unmatched. Looked up from germline, CDR1 is LGHDT and CDR2 is YNNKEL (reference sequence). This CDR3 has 16 amino acids. The CDR3 sequence is CASSQGTSGSYNEQFF. Here the CDR3 DNA reads TGTGCCAGCAGCCAGGGTACTAGCGGGTCCTACAATGAGCAGTTCTTC.

The chain carries TRBV27 and TRBJ1-1; no reliable D call. V was trimmed by 5 bases and J by 4 bases, leaving 17 bases between them. The CDR3 totals 15 residues. Looked up from germline, CDR1 is MNHEY and CDR2 is SMNVEV (reference sequence). CDR3 sequence (DNA): TGTGCCAGCAGTCCTCCCCCCGGGGTTGTCACTGAAGCTTTCTTT. Residues: CASSPPPGVVTEAFF.

The gene calls are TRBV10-3 and TRBJ2-5, with 14 bases aligning to TRBD2. Germline CDR1 reads ENHRY; CDR2 reads SYGVKD. V trimming: 4 bases; J trimming: 0 bases; junction bases outside the gene matches: 1. This CDR3 region has 16 residues. DNA for the CDR3: TGTGCCATCAGTGGGACTAGCGGGAGGAACCAAGAGACCCAGTACTTC. Protein product: CAISGTSGRNQETQYF.

This chain joins TRBV7-2 and TRBJ2-3; D not certain. Between the trimmed V and J ends, which lost 1 base and 4 bases, there was a span of 9 bases. Germline CDR1 SGHTA, CDR2 FQGNSA. CDR3 length: 14 amino acids. The CDR3 here is CASSLVIGPDTQYF. The CDR3 DNA follows: TGTGCCAGCAGCTTAGTTATCGGTCCAGATACGCAGTATTTT.

The chain recombines TRBV18 with TRBJ1-4; possible D gene TRBD1, 6 bases. The germline V gene has CDR1 KGHSH and CDR2 LQKENI. The V end was cut by 6 bases, the J end by 0 bases, with 14 bases between. The CDR3 spans 16 residues. CDR3 residues: CASSLSRGATNEKLFF. CDR3 sequence (DNA): TGTGCCAGCTCCCTCTCCAGGGGTGCAACTAATGAAAAACTGTTTTTT.

CDR3 in DNA: TGTGCCAGCAGTGGAGTTTTTGAGACCCAGTACTTC. As protein: CASSGVFETQYF. The rearrangement uses TRBV6-6 and TRBJ2-5, with D unclear. V was cut by 5 bases and J by 5 bases, with 9 bases left in between. Germline V CDR1 and CDR2: MNHNY, SVGAGI (reference sequence). This CDR3 spans 12 amino acids.

The chain has TRBV5-4 and TRBJ1-2, with a tentative D call TRBD1 (6 bases). The CDR3 extends over 17 amino acids. V was cut by 4 bases and J by 0 bases, with 19 bases left in between. Germline CDR1 reads SGHNT; CDR2 reads YYREEE (reference sequence). This CDR3 reads CASSPSSRTASNYGYTF. The CDR3 DNA sequence: TGTGCCAGCAGCCCATCCTCCAGGACAGCGTCTAACTATGGCTACACCTTC.

The genes are TRBV6-5 and TRBJ1-2; 8 bases are shared with TRBD1. With V trimmed by 8 bases and J by 4 bases, 0 bases remained unmatched. The CDR3 runs to 11 residues. CDR1 MNHEY and CDR2 SVGAGI come from the germline V gene. The CDR3 sequence: CASGQGYGYTF. The CDR3 DNA reads TGTGCCAGCGGACAGGGCTATGGCTACACCTTC.

The chain combines TRBV7-8 with TRBJ2-7; 10 bases agree with TRBD1. Germline trimming cut 5 bases from V and 2 bases from J; bases unmatched to any gene: 9. Germline CDR1 reads SGHVS; CDR2 reads FQNEAQ. The CDR3 is 16 residues long. The CDR3 sequence: CASSPARDRGTYEQYV. The CDR3 DNA reads TGTGCCAGCAGCCCCGCTCGGGACAGGGGAACCTACGAGCAGTACGTC.

The rearrangement joins TRBV15 to TRBJ2-1; TRBD1 is a possible D gene (5 bases). The CDR3 consists of 16 residues. Looked up from germline, CDR1 is LNHNV and CDR2 is YYDKDF (reference sequence). Trimming took off 6 bases at V and 0 bases at J, with 15 bases between the two ends. The DNA for the CDR3 is TGTGCCACCAGACCCTCGACAGCGAGCTCCTACAATGAGCAGTTCTTC. It yields the protein CATRPSTASSYNEQFF. Using reference TRBV15 and TRBJ2-1 for the parts outside the CDR3, the full variable domain is DAMVIQNPRYQVTQFGKPVTLSCSQTLNHNVMYWYQQKSSQAPKLLFHYYDKDFNNEADTPDNFQSRRPNTSFCFLDIRSPGLGDTAMYLCATRPSTASSYNEQFFGPGTRLTVL.

This clone was seen a single time. J is TRBJ2-7 and V is TRBV3-1 (or the pseudogene TRBV3-2); 8 nucleotides match TRBD1. CDR1 is LGHDT and CDR2 is YNNKEL in the germline V gene (reference sequence). The CDR3 runs to 13 residues. Trimming removed 5 bases from V and 1 base from J; junction bases left unmatched: 1. The CDR3 region has the DNA TGTGCCAGCAGCAACAGGGGGTCCTACGAGCAGTACGTC. It yields the protein CASSNRGSYEQYV.

The J gene is TRBJ1-6, the V gene TRBV6-6; TRBD1 matches 8 bases. The V gene end was trimmed by 6 bases and the J gene end by 8 bases; junction bases not matched to a gene: 6. The CDR3 loop spans 14 amino acids. Germline assignment: CDR1 MNHNY and CDR2 SVGAGI (reference sequence). The CDR3 spells CASSWQGADSPLHF. In DNA form, the CDR3 reads TGTGCCAGCAGCTGGCAGGGGGCGGATTCACCCCTCCACTTT.

The chain employs TRBV6-5 and TRBJ1-2; D is uncertain. Germline V gene data show CDR1 as MNHEY and CDR2 as SVGAGI. Trimming took 0 bases from V and 8 from J, leaving 13 bases between them. The CDR3 is 14 residues long. CDR3 nucleotide sequence: TGTGCCAGCAGTTACTCTCGCAGCCGAGGCGGCTACACCTTC. This codes for CASSYSRSRGGYTF.

The genes are TRBV29-1 and TRBJ2-1, with TRBD1 matching over 9 bases. With 4 bases clipped from V and 5 bases from J, the junction kept 9 bases outside the gene matches. There are 15 residues in the CDR3. The germline V gene encodes CDR1 SQVTM and CDR2 ANQGSEA. This chain's CDR3 is CSVVGSDRGNNEQFF. The CDR3 DNA sequence: TGCAGCGTTGTAGGATCGGACAGGGGAAACAATGAGCAGTTCTTC.

This chain connects TRBV24-1 to TRBJ2-2; 9 nucleotides agree with TRBD1. Germline-derived CDR1 and CDR2 are KGHDR and SFDVKD. This CDR3 spans 16 amino acids. Unmatched junction bases numbered 6, after V lost 4 bases and J lost 4 bases. The CDR3: CATSDRGQGGTGELFF. The CDR3 DNA reads as TGTGCCACCAGTGACCGGGGACAGGGAGGCACCGGGGAGCTGTTTTTT.

The rearrangement links TRBV6-5 to TRBJ1-4, with 9 positions matching TRBD1. The junction had 10 bases not matched to a gene; V was cut back by 6 bases and J by 8 bases. Germline CDR1 is MNHEY and CDR2 is SVGAGI. CDR3 size: 15 residues. The CDR3 region has the DNA TGTGCCAGCAGACAAAGCGGGACAGGGCGGGAAAAACTGTTTTTT. This sequence encodes CASRQSGTGREKLFF.

About this clone: The same CDR3 also results from other DNA sequences found in this sample. The gene calls are TRBV19 and TRBJ1-4, with D possibly being TRBD1 (5 bases). CDR3 size: 11 residues. In germline, CDR1 is LNHDA, CDR2 SQIVND (reference sequence). V was shortened by 3 bases and J by 10 bases, with 6 bases between the two germline ends. The CDR3 sequence is CASSIGGKLFF. The CDR3 nucleotides are TGTGCCAGTAGTATCGGGGGAAAACTGTTTTTT. The full variable domain, with the rest looked up from reference TRBV19 and TRBJ1-4, is DGGITQSPKYLFRKEGQNVTLSCEQNLNHDAMYWYRQDPGQGLRLIYYSQIVNDFQKGDIAEGYSVSREKKESFPLTVTSAQKNPTAFYLCASSIGGKLFFGSGTQLSVL.

The rearrangement joins TRBV27 to TRBJ2-5, with D hard to call. Germline V gives CDR1 MNHEY, CDR2 SMNVEV (reference sequence). CDR3 size: 11 residues. V was trimmed by 3 bases and J by 7 bases, leaving 6 bases between them. The CDR3 reads CASSFSGTQYF. In DNA, the CDR3 is TGTGCCAGCAGTTTCTCAGGGACCCAGTACTTC.

Regarding this clone: Other nucleotide sequences in the sample specify the same CDR3. The chain employs TRBV6-1 and TRBJ2-7, with TRBD1 as a possible D gene (6 bases). Germline lookup yields CDR1 MNHNS and CDR2 SASEGT. This CDR3 comprises 14 residues. Trimming took off 0 bases at V and 4 bases at J, with 10 bases between the two ends. The CDR3 spells CASSEADSSYEQYV. DNA for the CDR3: TGTGCCAGCAGTGAAGCGGACAGTTCGTACGAGCAGTACGTC.

The chain employs TRBV12-5 and TRBJ1-5; D gene uncertain. In germline, CDR1 is LGHNT, CDR2 FRNRAP. V lost 4 bases to trimming and J lost 9 bases, with 10 bases between them. The CDR3 consists of 12 residues. The CDR3 is CASGSLEGPQHF. The CDR3 bases are TGTGCTAGTGGTTCCCTCGAGGGGCCCCAGCATTTT.

This rearrangement joins TRBV19 to TRBJ2-1, with TRBD1 matching 7 bases. The CDR3 runs to 15 residues. With 7 bases clipped from V and 4 bases from J, the junction kept 10 bases outside the gene matches. Germline V lookup: CDR1 LNHDA, CDR2 SQIVND (reference sequence). The CDR3 DNA follows: TGTGCCAGTACCCCTTTGGGACAGTCATACAATGAGCAGTTCTTC. It is translated as CASTPLGQSYNEQFF. Full variable domain (missing parts from reference TRBV19 and TRBJ2-1): DGGITQSPKYLFRKEGQNVTLSCEQNLNHDAMYWYRQDPGQGLRLIYYSQIVNDFQKGDIAEGYSVSREKKESFPLTVTSAQKNPTAFYLCASTPLGQSYNEQFFGPGTRLTVL.

CDR3 nucleotide sequence: TGTGCCACCAGCTCCCCGGGAGGCGATTCACCCCTCCACTTT. Translated: CATSSPGGDSPLHF. This chain links TRBV15 with TRBJ1-6; no firm D call. The germline V gene has CDR1 LNHNV and CDR2 YYDKDF (reference sequence). There are 14 residues in the CDR3. V lost 5 bases and J 8 bases, leaving 13 bases between the germline ends.